One sample yielded the 30 T cell receptor beta chains listed below, sequenced in a study of cytomegalovirus exposure and HLA in healthy donors. The PCR was carried out with 60 Vbeta primers and 13 Jbeta primers. The repertoire was sequenced with immunoSEQ multiplex PCR; TCRdb's copy has only in-frame clones and lacks some. Here the sample spans about 120,000 clones, roughly 80% being singletons. The sequencing sample was made of PBMCs. The receptors were gathered from a man aged 18-30 years in good health and CMV-seronegative.

This sequence joins TRBV2 and TRBJ1-1, with D possibly being TRBD1 (5 bases). V lost 7 bases, J lost 3 bases, and 21 bases lay in between. Germline CDR1 reads SNHLY; CDR2 reads FYNNEI. The CDR3 sequence is 16 residues long. The CDR3 region is CASKLGSQGSYTEAFF. As DNA, the CDR3 is TGTGCCAGCAAATTAGGGTCGCAGGGCAGTTACACTGAAGCTTTCTTT.

The chain recombines TRBV27 with TRBJ1-4; D not certain. The CDR3 runs 13 residues. Per germline, CDR1 MNHEY and CDR2 SMNVEV (reference sequence). Trimming stripped 7 bases from V and 3 bases from J, with 9 bases between. The CDR3 DNA sequence: TGTGCCAGCAAATCTCTTTCTAATGAAAAACTGTTTTTT. Amino acids: CASKSLSNEKLFF.

This clone was recorded only once. The gene calls are TRBV5-1 and TRBJ1-2; 9 nucleotides align to TRBD1. Per the germline V gene, CDR1 is SGHRS and CDR2 is YFSETQ. CDR3 size: 16 residues. V dropped 0 bases and J dropped 3; count of bases not matched to a gene: 6. This chain's CDR3 is CASSLAGTGTYYGYTF. For the CDR3, the DNA is TGCGCCAGCAGCTTGGCCGGGACAGGGACCTACTATGGCTACACCTTC.

This clone is a singleton in its sample. The chain is built from TRBV15 and TRBJ2-7; TRBD1 matches 9 bases. The J segment lost 10 bases and the V segment lost 5 bases, leaving 9 bases of the junction unmatched. This CDR3 comprises 13 residues. The germline V gene has CDR1 LNHNV and CDR2 YYDKDF (reference sequence). CDR3 in amino acids: CATSSRTGATQYF. Written as DNA, the CDR3 is TGTGCCACCAGCTCCCGGACAGGGGCAACCCAGTACTTC.

The chain employs TRBV9 and TRBJ2-7; 12 bases line up with TRBD1. Per germline, CDR1 SGDLS and CDR2 YYNGEE. V lost 0 bases, J lost 4 bases, and 2 bases stayed unmatched. The CDR3 has 15 amino acids. The CDR3 sequence is CASSVGDRGPYEQYF. Written as DNA, the CDR3 is TGTGCCAGCAGCGTAGGGGACAGGGGGCCGTACGAGCAGTACTTC.

V is TRBV7-8 and J is TRBJ1-6; weak D call: TRBD1 (6 bases). Trimming cost V 1 base and J 8 bases, with 9 bases left between them. CDR3 length: 14 residues. Germline V gives CDR1 SGHVS, CDR2 FQNEAQ. The chain's CDR3 is CASSLDHRDSPLHF. The DNA of the CDR3 is TGTGCCAGCAGCTTAGACCACAGGGATTCACCCCTCCACTTT.

The chain is built from TRBV6-6 and TRBJ2-5, with 9 bases lining up with TRBD1. The better agreement between TRBJ2-7 and the DNA end casts doubt on the J call. This CDR3 has 16 amino acids. Germline V CDR1 and CDR2: MNHNY, SVGAGI (reference sequence). CDR3 region: CASRQIPGQGSYEQYF. The CDR3 DNA reads TGTGCCAGCAGGCAAATTCCGGGACAGGGTTCCTACGAGCAGTACTTC.

The chain is built from TRBV15 and TRBJ2-7; 7 bases fit TRBD2. There are 12 residues in the CDR3. In germline, CDR1 is LNHNV, CDR2 YYDKDF (reference sequence). V gave up 5 bases and J gave up 4 bases; unmatched junction bases: 2. The CDR3 loop reads CATSRGVYEQYF. The DNA for the CDR3 is TGTGCCACCAGCCGGGGGGTATACGAGCAGTACTTC.

This clone was observed a single time. This chain links TRBV25-1 with TRBJ2-3; 8 bases match TRBD1. Trimming cost V 3 bases and J 2 bases; bases outside gene matches: 1. Germline V CDR1 and CDR2: MGHDK, SYGVNS. The CDR3 is made up of 14 amino acids. As DNA, the CDR3 is TGTGCCAGCAGTGAGGACAGGGCCACAGATACGCAGTATTTT. Its translation is CASSEDRATDTQYF.

The gene calls are TRBV5-6 and TRBJ1-1; TRBD1 aligns across 7 bases. The CDR3 runs to 16 residues. J was trimmed by 11 bases and V by 0 bases; bases with no gene match: 16. Germline loops: CDR1 SGHDT, CDR2 YYEEEE. CDR3 sequence: CASSLGGYGQAPGAFF. CDR3 DNA: TGTGCCAGCAGCTTGGGGGGCTATGGACAGGCGCCGGGGGCTTTCTTT.

The V and J genes are TRBV2 and TRBJ2-6, with unresolved D. V lost 1 base and J 0 bases, leaving 4 bases between the germline ends. The CDR3 is 15 residues long. In germline, CDR1 is SNHLY, CDR2 FYNNEI. The CDR3 bases are TGTGCCAGCAGTGAAGAGCACTCTGGGGCCAACGTCCTGACTTTC. Its translation is CASSEEHSGANVLTF.

The count of this clone is one. This chain connects TRBV5-5 to TRBJ1-2; 9 bases align to TRBD1. CDR1 is SGHKS and CDR2 is YYEKEE in the germline V gene (reference sequence). The CDR3 is 15 amino acids. V shed 10 bases and J 5 bases; nucleotides not matched to a gene: 15. In DNA, the CDR3 is TGTGCCTCCAACCGGGGACAGGGATACGGGTATGGCTACACCTTC. Its translation is CASNRGQGYGYGYTF.

The rearrangement joins TRBV7-6 to TRBJ1-1, with D unclear. Trimming took 0 bases from V and 5 from J, leaving 7 bases between them. Germline CDR1 reads SGHVS; CDR2 reads FNYEAQ. CDR3 length equals 13 residues. The CDR3 sequence is CASSLAIRTEAFF. In DNA, the CDR3 is TGTGCCAGCAGCTTAGCCATCCGGACTGAAGCTTTCTTT.

This clone has a single count. The rearrangement joins TRBV5-8 to TRBJ1-1, with 11 bases fitting TRBD1. The CDR3 spans 16 residues. The trim removed 4 bases at V and 1 base at J, leaving 6 bases unmatched. Germline V CDR1 and CDR2: SGHTS, YDEGEE. The CDR3 here is CASSAGTGGWNTEAFF. Written as DNA, the CDR3 is TGTGCCAGCAGCGCCGGGACAGGGGGGTGGAACACTGAAGCTTTCTTT.

For this clone: This specimen includes other DNA sequences encoding the same CDR3. The chain has TRBV27 and TRBJ1-6; D might be TRBD1 (6 bases). V lost 8 bases, J lost 4 bases, and 15 bases lay in between. The germline gives CDR1 MNHEY, CDR2 SMNVEV (reference sequence). This CDR3 comprises 15 residues. CDR3 nucleotides: TGTGCCAGCCGCCTGGGGGGGGCGTATAATTCACCCCTCCACTTT. This codes for CASRLGGAYNSPLHF.

The chain uses TRBV18 and TRBJ1-5; D not resolved. Trimming took off 3 bases at V and 4 bases at J, with 7 bases between the two ends. The CDR3 totals 13 residues. Germline V gene lookup returns CDR1 KGHSH and CDR2 LQKENI. In DNA form, the CDR3 reads TGTGCCAGCTCACCTGGTGAGAATCAGCCCCAGCATTTT. It yields the protein CASSPGENQPQHF.

This rearrangement joins TRBV7-9 to TRBJ1-1; D is ambiguous. The length of the CDR3 is 17 residues. The germline V gene encodes CDR1 SEHNR and CDR2 FQNEAQ (reference sequence). The ends were cut back, 0 bases at V and 0 bases at J, with 14 bases in the middle. CDR3 nucleotides: TGTGCCAGCAGCTTAGCGCGGGCAACAAGAATGAACACTGAAGCTTTCTTT. Protein: CASSLARATRMNTEAFF.

This chain uses TRBV9 with TRBJ2-1; TRBD1 is a possible D gene (6 bases). CDR3 length equals 15 residues. The V and J ends lost 3 bases and 2 bases respectively, with 12 bases between them. Germline CDR1 is SGDLS and CDR2 is YYNGEE. This chain's CDR3 is CASSEGRGTYNEQFF. The CDR3 region has the DNA TGTGCCAGCAGCGAAGGCAGGGGTACCTACAATGAGCAGTTCTTC.

The CDR3 region is CASSQSSGQGIPNYGYTF. CDR3 DNA: TGTGCCAGCAGCCAAAGCTCGGGACAGGGGATTCCTAACTATGGCTACACCTTC. The chain has TRBV4-2 and TRBJ1-2, with 10 bases lining up with TRBD1. J lost 0 bases, V lost 2 bases, and 9 bases had no gene match. The CDR3 sequence is 18 residues long. Germline values: CDR1 LGHNA, CDR2 YNFKEQ.

The chain uses TRBV7-2 and TRBJ2-7; 9 bases match TRBD2. V lost 1 base to trimming and J lost 4 bases; unmatched junction nucleotides: 5. The CDR3 runs to 15 residues. CDR1 and CDR2 from the germline V gene are SGHTA and FQGNSA. The CDR3 loop is CASSLVGTSSYEQYF. The CDR3 region has the DNA TGTGCCAGCAGCTTAGTGGGGACTAGCTCGTACGAGCAGTACTTC.

The chain has TRBV18 and TRBJ2-2; D might be TRBD1 (6 bases). This CDR3 contains 16 residues. CDR1 is KGHSH, CDR2 LQKENI, per germline. Trimming took 5 bases from V and 5 from J, leaving 18 bases between them. The CDR3 DNA sequence: TGTGCCAGCTCAACCCGACAGGACTCGGTAACCGGGGAGCTGTTTTTT. Residues: CASSTRQDSVTGELFF.

The chain uses TRBV11-2 and TRBJ2-3; D is possibly TRBD2 (7 bases). Germline-derived CDR1 and CDR2 are SGHAT and FQNNGV. V was pared by 7 bases and J by 5 bases, with 25 bases between. The CDR3 runs to 17 residues. CDR3 coding DNA: TGTGCCAGCACTACCTCTGGGGGGGGCGTCTTCGGAGATACGCAGTATTTT. It is translated as CASTTSGGGVFGDTQYF.

The chain is built from TRBV6-1 and TRBJ2-1, with D possibly being TRBD2 (5 bases). This CDR3 region has 15 residues. The germline V gene encodes CDR1 MNHNS and CDR2 SASEGT. V was pared by 3 bases and J by 2 bases, with 11 bases between. CDR3 protein: CASSDSRVPYNEQFF. CDR3 in DNA: TGTGCCAGCAGTGATTCGCGGGTCCCCTACAATGAGCAGTTCTTC.

The gene calls are TRBV5-1 and TRBJ2-7, with 9 bases lining up with TRBD2. Germline-derived CDR1 and CDR2 are SGHRS and YFSETQ. The CDR3 has 16 amino acids. V was clipped by 1 base and J by 3 bases; unmatched bases: 8. As DNA, the CDR3 is TGCGCCAGCAGCTTGACTAGCGGGCTATCACTCTACGAGCAGTACTTC. This sequence encodes CASSLTSGLSLYEQYF.

The CDR3 DNA reads TGTGCCAGCAGCCAAGCCGGGGGGGTAGGGGGCTACACCTTC. Protein sequence: CASSQAGGVGGYTF. The chain is built from TRBV4-2 and TRBJ1-2; possibly TRBD1 for D (5 bases). This CDR3 has 14 residues. Germline V CDR1 and CDR2: LGHNA, YNFKEQ. Trimming stripped 1 base from V and 8 bases from J, with 14 bases between.

V gene TRBV2 combines with J gene TRBJ1-2; 11 bases align to TRBD1. V trimming: 5 bases; J trimming: 7 bases; junction bases outside the gene matches: 3. Germline-derived CDR1 and CDR2 are SNHLY and FYNNEI. The CDR3 loop spans 13 amino acids. The chain's CDR3 is CASSRGQGAGYTF. CDR3 nucleotides: TGTGCCAGCAGTCGCGGACAGGGGGCTGGCTACACCTTC.

The chain couples TRBV25-1 to TRBJ2-7; 9 bases are a match to TRBD1. Germline trimming cut 3 bases from V and 6 bases from J; bases unmatched to any gene: 9. CDR1 is MGHDK and CDR2 is SYGVNS in the germline V gene. This CDR3 has 15 amino acids. The CDR3: CASSDGTGTFAEQYF. CDR3 bases: TGTGCCAGCAGTGACGGGACAGGGACGTTCGCCGAGCAGTACTTC.

The rearrangement uses TRBV10-1 and TRBJ2-5; 11 bases map to TRBD2. Germline V gives CDR1 WNHNN, CDR2 SYGVQD (reference sequence). The V segment lost 5 bases and the J segment 0 bases; nucleotides outside the gene matches: 5. This CDR3 has 16 residues. The CDR3 DNA reads TGCGCCAGCAGTCTTACTAGCGGGGGTGACCAAGAGACCCAGTACTTC. Amino acids: CASSLTSGGDQETQYF.

The rearrangement links TRBV15 to TRBJ1-4; D gene unclear. The germline V gene has CDR1 LNHNV and CDR2 YYDKDF (reference sequence). This CDR3 is built from 15 residues. Trimming took 0 bases from V and 3 from J, leaving 8 bases between them. The CDR3 spells CATSRDLEANEKLFF. Written as DNA, the CDR3 is TGTGCCACCAGCAGAGATCTGGAGGCTAATGAAAAACTGTTTTTT.

The rearrangement links TRBV10-2 to TRBJ2-1; TRBD2 might be the D (6 bases). Trimming took off 2 bases at V and 10 bases at J, with 15 bases between the two ends. This CDR3 is 14 amino acids long. From germline, CDR1 is WSHSY and CDR2 SAAADI. This CDR3 is CASSEPGTPREQFF. The CDR3 DNA follows: TGCGCCAGCAGTGAGCCAGGGACTCCCAGGGAGCAGTTCTTC.